One T cell receptor (beta chain) is described in this entry. Its matching antigen is unknown. This sample was included in a study of beta chain features in type 1 diabetes. Study-level points and caveats: In every one of the four CD4+ subsets, TCRB CDR3s were moderately but significantly shorter in Type 1 diabetes patients.

A CD45RO/CCR7/CD25/CD127/CD95/CD27 panel sorted naive, central memory, regulatory and stem cell-like memory CD4+ cells. The CDR3 extends over 15 amino acids. CDR1 is LNHDA and CDR2 is SQIVND in the germline V gene (reference sequence). Trimming stripped 7 bases from V and 6 bases from J, with 20 bases between. The investigators reverse transcribed all of the isolated RNA, so they sequenced expressed TCRB transcripts. The average read count of naive, central memory and regulatory T cell samples was approximately 3.5 million. TCRdb keeps only in-frame clones here, not all; method: immunoSEQ multiplex PCR. Found here are 500,000 to 800,000 clones, roughly an eighth of them singletons; the top ten hold around 0.12%.

Material for sequencing was naive CD4+ T cells from blood. This receptor was identified in a man aged 25-40 years with type 1 diabetes. V and J are TRBV19 and TRBJ2-3; D is possibly TRBD2 (7 bases). CDR3 sequence reads: CASNEGGDRRDTQYF. CDR3 DNA sequence: TGTGCCAGTAACGAGGGGGGGGACCGCAGGGATACGCAGTATTTT.